Listed here are 23 T cell receptor beta chains from one sample, sequenced in a study of blood T cell repertoires in COVID-19. Sequencing used immunoSEQ multiplex PCR; TCRdb keeps in-frame clones, though not all of them. In the table there are fewer than 350,000 clones, about 83% of which are singletons. Material: PBMCs or T cells enriched from blood (not recorded which). These receptor sequences come from a woman aged 35 to 49 who had recovered from COVID-19.

This clone was found many times. V usage is TRBV2 and J usage is TRBJ2-7; D ambiguous. The CDR3 consists of 14 residues. Germline V CDR1 and CDR2: SNHLY, FYNNEI. V lost 1 base and J lost 2, with 9 bases in between. CDR3 region: CASSEEALPYEQYF. In DNA, the CDR3 is TGTGCCAGCAGTGAAGAAGCTCTTCCCTACGAGCAGTACTTC.

V usage is TRBV7-6 and J usage is TRBJ1-4; D is ambiguous. V lost 5 bases, J lost 0 bases, and 10 bases lay in between. This CDR3 comprises 15 residues. CDR1 is SGHVS and CDR2 is FNYEAQ in the germline V gene. CDR3 DNA sequence: TGTGCCAGCAGCCCCGCGGCGACAACTAATGAAAAACTGTTTTTT. This sequence encodes CASSPAATTNEKLFF.

This sequence joins TRBV2 and TRBJ1-2; D might be TRBD1 (5 bases). There are 16 residues in the CDR3. V was clipped by 5 bases and J by 7 bases, with 23 bases between them. CDR1 is SNHLY, CDR2 FYNNEI, per germline. CDR3 coding DNA: TGTGCCAGCAGTACCCTCCGGCCGGGCGGGACCCGTGGCTACACCTTC. Translation gives CASSTLRPGGTRGYTF.

The V gene is TRBV19, the J gene TRBJ1-1; the match to TRBD1 covers 7 bases. CDR1 and CDR2 (germline): LNHDA, SQIVND (reference sequence). This CDR3 comprises 14 residues. The V segment lost 5 bases and the J segment 5 bases; nucleotides outside the gene matches: 8. The DNA of the CDR3 is TGTGCCAGTAGTCCCCGACAGGGAGATACTGAAGCTTTCTTT. Translation gives CASSPRQGDTEAFF. Complete variable domain (other parts from reference TRBV19 and TRBJ1-1): DGGITQSPKYLFRKEGQNVTLSCEQNLNHDAMYWYRQDPGQGLRLIYYSQIVNDFQKGDIAEGYSVSREKKESFPLTVTSAQKNPTAFYLCASSPRQGDTEAFFGQGTRLTVV.

This chain connects TRBV7-9 to TRBJ1-5, with 8 bases lining up with TRBD1. CDR1 SEHNR and CDR2 FQNEAQ come from the germline V gene (reference sequence). This CDR3 comprises 15 residues. V dropped 3 bases and J dropped 7; count of bases not matched to a gene: 8. CDR3 sequence: CASSFSGQVGQPQHF. The DNA for the CDR3 is TGTGCCAGCAGCTTCTCGGGACAGGTAGGACAGCCCCAGCATTTT.

The chain joins TRBV7-2 to TRBJ2-3, with 9 bases that match TRBD2. The CDR3 consists of 16 residues. CDR1 and CDR2 (germline): SGHTA, FQGNSA. V shed 1 base and J 5 bases; nucleotides not matched to a gene: 7. In DNA, the CDR3 is TGTGCCAGCAGCTTAGGTCTTGGTAGCGGGAGAGATACGCAGTATTTT. Protein sequence: CASSLGLGSGRDTQYF.

This rearrangement joins TRBV7-8 to TRBJ2-1; perhaps TRBD2 as D (5 bases). Germline CDR1 and CDR2: SGHVS and FQNEAQ. V was cut by 4 bases and J by 3 bases, with 16 bases left in between. The CDR3 totals 16 residues. CDR3 sequence: CASSSSRTVIYNEQFF. In DNA form, the CDR3 reads TGTGCCAGCAGCTCATCTAGGACTGTAATCTACAATGAGCAGTTCTTC.

The rearrangement links TRBV28 to TRBJ2-3; 8 nucleotides align to TRBD2. Germline V gene lookup returns CDR1 MDHEN and CDR2 SYDVKM. V was clipped by 4 bases and J by 8 bases; unmatched bases: 11. The CDR3 totals 15 residues. The CDR3 loop reads CASSWGLGGGGTQYF. The CDR3 coding sequence is TGTGCCAGCAGTTGGGGACTAGGGGGGGGTGGTACGCAGTATTTT.

V is TRBV9 and J is TRBJ1-1; 8 bases align to TRBD1. Unmatched junction bases numbered 10, after V lost 4 bases and J lost 5 bases. Germline CDR1 is SGDLS and CDR2 is YYNGEE. The CDR3 has 15 amino acids. CDR3 amino acids: CASSTRGQGITEAFF. As DNA, the CDR3 is TGTGCCAGCAGCACCAGAGGACAGGGAATTACTGAAGCTTTCTTT.

The CDR3: CATSRGTSGRVYEQYF. The CDR3 nucleotides are TGTGCCACCAGCAGAGGGACTAGCGGGAGGGTCTACGAGCAGTACTTC. The V gene is TRBV15, the J gene TRBJ2-7, with TRBD2 identical over 15 bases. CDR1 and CDR2 (germline): LNHNV, YYDKDF (reference sequence). The ends lost 1 base at V and 3 bases at J; junction bases unmatched: 1. The CDR3 spans 16 residues.

Here the CDR3 DNA reads TGTGCCAGCAGTCCCCTAGCGGGAGGAGGTGAGACCCAGTACTTC. It is translated as CASSPLAGGGETQYF. This chain links TRBV2 with TRBJ2-5; TRBD2 aligns across 11 bases. J gave up 5 bases and V 5 bases, and 7 bases lay outside the gene matches. Germline lookup yields CDR1 SNHLY and CDR2 FYNNEI. The CDR3 extends over 15 amino acids. The whole variable domain, remainder taken from reference TRBV2 and TRBJ2-5, is EPEVTQTPSHQVTQMGQEVILRCVPISNHLYFYWYRQILGQKVEFLVSFYNNEISEKSEIFDDQFSVERPDGSNFTLKIRSTKLEDSAMYFCASSPLAGGGETQYFGPGTRLLVL.

The rearrangement links TRBV5-6 to TRBJ1-6, with 8 bases aligning to TRBD1. This CDR3 region has 14 residues. CDR1 SGHDT and CDR2 YYEEEE come from the germline V gene. With V trimmed by 2 bases and J by 9 bases, 4 bases remained unmatched. In DNA, the CDR3 is TGTGCCAGCAGCTTAAGACAGGGGTCTTCACCCCTCCACTTT. Its translation is CASSLRQGSSPLHF.

V gene TRBV7-2 combines with J gene TRBJ1-2, with 11 nucleotides matching TRBD1. CDR1 SGHTA and CDR2 FQGNSA come from the germline V gene. This CDR3 comprises 16 residues. The trim removed 5 bases at V and 4 bases at J, leaving 9 bases unmatched. CDR3 loop: CASSPPGTGGGYGYTF. In DNA form, the CDR3 reads TGTGCCAGCAGCCCCCCCGGGACAGGGGGAGGCTATGGCTACACCTTC.

V is TRBV28 and J is TRBJ1-2, with a tentative D call TRBD1 (6 bases). This CDR3 has 15 amino acids. V lost 7 bases and J lost 4, with 19 bases in between. Germline V gene sequence: CDR1 MDHEN, CDR2 SYDVKM. CDR3 protein: CASKLSGDTLYGYTF. Written as DNA, the CDR3 is TGTGCCAGCAAACTAAGTGGGGACACCCTCTATGGCTACACCTTC.

The chain uses TRBV6-2 or TRBV6-3 and TRBJ2-3; a possible D gene is TRBD1 (5 bases). The CDR3 is 13 amino acids. From germline, CDR1 is MNHEY and CDR2 SVGEGT. The V and J ends lost 5 bases and 5 bases respectively, with 11 bases between them. The CDR3 protein is CASSPPGIDTQYF. The CDR3 nucleotides are TGTGCCAGCAGTCCCCCAGGGATAGATACGCAGTATTTT.

V and J are TRBV28 and TRBJ1-5, with 10 nucleotides matching TRBD1. The CDR3 is made up of 17 amino acids. Germline V gene lookup returns CDR1 MDHEN and CDR2 SYDVKM. The ends lost 6 bases at V and 0 bases at J; junction bases unmatched: 8. The CDR3 sequence: CASRSGTGAHSNQPQHF. For the CDR3, the DNA is TGTGCCAGCAGGTCCGGGACAGGGGCGCATAGCAATCAGCCCCAGCATTTT.

The J gene is TRBJ2-6, the V gene TRBV9; TRBD2 might be the D (6 bases). V lost 3 bases, J lost 0 bases, and 10 bases lay in between. The germline V gene has CDR1 SGDLS and CDR2 YYNGEE. The CDR3 has 16 residues. CDR3 DNA: TGTGCCAGCAGCGCTTGGGACTTCTCTGGGGCCAACGTCCTGACTTTC. Protein sequence: CASSAWDFSGANVLTF.

This rearrangement joins TRBV6-5 to TRBJ1-4; no clear D. CDR3 length: 14 residues. Germline lookup yields CDR1 MNHEY and CDR2 SVGAGI. Trimming removed 0 bases from V and 7 bases from J, with 9 bases in between. This chain's CDR3 is CASSYSRVAEKLFF. The CDR3 DNA sequence: TGTGCCAGCAGTTACTCGAGGGTAGCTGAAAAACTGTTTTTT.

The V gene is TRBV28, the J gene TRBJ2-1, with D tentatively TRBD1 (5 bases). The CDR3 has 16 residues. Germline V gene sequence: CDR1 MDHEN, CDR2 SYDVKM. V was cut by 2 bases and J by 7 bases, with 18 bases left in between. The CDR3 protein is CASSLDTRRVYNEQFF. The DNA of the CDR3 is TGTGCCAGCAGTTTAGACACGCGCAGGGTTTATAATGAGCAGTTCTTC.

This clone has just one count. The chain is built from TRBV28 and TRBJ2-7; tentative D call: TRBD2 (5 bases). The CDR3 is 12 residues long. V lost 4 bases, J lost 5 bases, and 9 bases lay in between. Germline V lookup: CDR1 MDHEN, CDR2 SYDVKM. CDR3 sequence (DNA): TGTGCCAGCAGTTGGGGAGAGGACGAGCAGTACTTC. Encoded protein: CASSWGEDEQYF. Based on the CDR3 plus reference TRBV28 and TRBJ2-7, the full variable domain is DVKVTQSSRYLVKRTGEKVFLECVQDMDHENMFWYRQDPGLGLRLIYFSYDVKMKEKGDIPEGYSVSREKKERFSLILESASTNQTSMYLCASSWGEDEQYFGPGTRLTVT.

The V call is TRBV7-8, the J call TRBJ1-5; possibly TRBD1 for D (5 bases). Trimming cost V 2 bases and J 3 bases, with 11 bases left between them. CDR1 and CDR2 (germline): SGHVS, FQNEAQ. CDR3 length: 15 amino acids. The CDR3 DNA follows: TGTGCCAGCAGCTTATCAGGGTCGGACAATCAGCCCCAGCATTTT. This sequence encodes CASSLSGSDNQPQHF. The variable domain in full, completed from reference TRBV7-8 and TRBJ1-5, reads GAGVSQSPRYKVAKRGQDVALRCDPISGHVSLFWYQQALGQGPEFLTYFQNEAQLDKSGLPSDRFFAERPEGSVSTLKIQRTQQEDSAVYLCASSLSGSDNQPQHFGDGTRLSIL.

The V gene is TRBV28, the J gene TRBJ1-2; D gene ambiguous. The germline V gene encodes CDR1 MDHEN and CDR2 SYDVKM. This CDR3 comprises 12 residues. Trimming removed 3 bases at V and 3 bases at J, with 5 bases between. The CDR3 nucleotides read TGTGCCAGCAGTTTTTCCGACTATGGCTACACCTTC. Residues: CASSFSDYGYTF.

V usage is TRBV5-6 and J usage is TRBJ1-1; 9 bases fit TRBD1. Germline-derived CDR1 and CDR2 are SGHDT and YYEEEE. This CDR3 has 14 amino acids. The V and J ends lost 3 bases and 2 bases, in that order; junction bases with no gene match: 2. The CDR3 DNA follows: TGTGCCAGCAGCTGGGACAGGGTCAACACTGAAGCTTTCTTT. Amino acids: CASSWDRVNTEAFF.